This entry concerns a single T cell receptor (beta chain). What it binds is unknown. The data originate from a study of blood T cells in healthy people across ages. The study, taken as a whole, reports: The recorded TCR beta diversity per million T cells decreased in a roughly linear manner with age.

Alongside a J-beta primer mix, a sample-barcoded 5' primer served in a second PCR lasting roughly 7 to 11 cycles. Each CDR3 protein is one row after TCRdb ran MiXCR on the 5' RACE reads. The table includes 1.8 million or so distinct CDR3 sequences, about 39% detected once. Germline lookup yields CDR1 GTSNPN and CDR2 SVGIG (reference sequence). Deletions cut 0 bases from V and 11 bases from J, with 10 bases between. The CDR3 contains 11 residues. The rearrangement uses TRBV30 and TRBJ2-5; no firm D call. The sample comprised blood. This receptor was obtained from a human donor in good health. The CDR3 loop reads CAWSVLQAQYF. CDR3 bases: TGTGCCTGGAGTGTTCTCCAGGCGCAGTACTTC.